What follows describes a single T cell receptor beta chain. PCR was performed a second time for about 6 to 12 cycles using a sample-barcoded 5' primer and a J-beta primer mix. TCRdb re-called the 5' RACE reads with MiXCR, one entry per CDR3 protein. The profile shows fewer than 750,000 distinct CDR3 sequences, around half of them singletons. The sample comes from a study of blood T cells in healthy people across ages. CDR1 is DFQATT and CDR2 is SNEGSKA in the germline V gene (reference sequence). The V end lost 7 bases, the J end lost 4 bases, and 19 bases lay between the germline ends. CDR3 length: 14 amino acids.

This chain links TRBV20-1 with TRBJ1-2; D perhaps matches TRBD1 (5 bases). The clonotype was recovered from an older man in good health. Sequencing used blood. CDR3 residues: CSVRGALAGYGYTF. In DNA, the CDR3 is TGCAGTGTGAGGGGAGCGTTGGCTGGCTATGGCTACACCTTC.